The table lists the clone carrying this T cell receptor beta chain with a count of one. No antigen is known for it. These data originate in a study of shared clonotypes between healthy human individuals. Germline CDR1 MNHEY, CDR2 SVGAGI. V lost 5 bases and J lost 4, with 11 bases in between. The CDR3 sequence is 14 residues long. There were no recent acute infections or vaccinations among the donors, who were healthy HIV-negative adults. Overall study results and limits: As a rule, naive subsets had a larger estimated richness than memory subsets. Shared across several donors were roughly 4.7% of the naive CD4 clonotypes.

Profiling relied on immunoSEQ multiplex PCR, and the TCRdb table lists in-frame clones only, not all of them. Of roughly 2.2 million clones listed, roughly 90% are singletons. Sequencing used naive CD4+ T cells from PBMCs. Specified subset: CD45RA+ positively selected. The receptor was isolated from a young man in good health. Some clones in this sample may be carry-over from other donors' samples. V and J are TRBV6-5 and TRBJ1-4; possible D gene TRBD1, 5 bases. The CDR3 DNA reads as TGTGCCAGCAGTCTCCGACAGTTTAATGAAAAACTGTTTTTT. Translated: CASSLRQFNEKLFF.